What follows describes a single TCR beta chain. Its specificity is not known. The source of the sample is a study of cytomegalovirus exposure and HLA in healthy donors. General study findings and limits: Sequencing probably produced one cluster of sequence variants that were highly shared. Apart from CMV serostatus, no immune exposure information was available.

This PCR relied on a set of 60 Vbeta primers and 13 Jbeta primers. Sequencing was performed with immunoSEQ multiplex PCR; in TCRdb, only in-frame clones are kept and a portion is missing. Its listing shows some 110,000 clones. The TCR sequence derives from a man aged 25 to 40 in good health and CMV-seronegative. The sample taken for sequencing was PBMCs.

This CDR3 reads CSVEVWGDRVGLYEQYF. The CDR3 region has the DNA TGCAGCGTTGAAGTATGGGGGGACAGAGTCGGGCTCTACGAGCAGTACTTC. This chain joins TRBV29-1 and TRBJ2-7; D is perhaps TRBD1 (7 bases). With 1 base removed from V and 3 bases from J, the gap between germline ends came to 22 bases. Germline lookup yields CDR1 SQVTM and CDR2 ANQGSEA. There are 17 residues in the CDR3.